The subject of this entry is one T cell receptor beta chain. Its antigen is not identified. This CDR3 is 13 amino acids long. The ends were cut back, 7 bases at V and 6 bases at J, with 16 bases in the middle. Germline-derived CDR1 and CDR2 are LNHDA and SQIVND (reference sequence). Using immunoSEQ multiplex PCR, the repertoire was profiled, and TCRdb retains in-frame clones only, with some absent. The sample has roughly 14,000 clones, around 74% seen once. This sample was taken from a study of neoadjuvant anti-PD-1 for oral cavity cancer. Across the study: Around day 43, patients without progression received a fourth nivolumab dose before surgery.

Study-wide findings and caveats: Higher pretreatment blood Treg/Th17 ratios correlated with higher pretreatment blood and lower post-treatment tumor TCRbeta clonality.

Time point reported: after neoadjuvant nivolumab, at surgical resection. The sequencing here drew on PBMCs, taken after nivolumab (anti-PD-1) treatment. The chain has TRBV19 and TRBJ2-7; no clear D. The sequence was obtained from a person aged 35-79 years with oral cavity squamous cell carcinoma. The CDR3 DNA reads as TGTGCCAGTATGTCACCGAACGGTCTCGAGCAGTACTTC. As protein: CASMSPNGLEQYF.